Given below is one T cell receptor (beta chain) in context. The data originate from a study of T cells after yellow fever vaccination. TCRdb fed the 5' RACE reads into MiXCR, producing one record per CDR3 protein. Of 250,000 to 350,000 distinct CDR3 sequences in the sample, approximately 4.5% were seen once. The material was PBMCs, obtained 15 days after the yellow fever booster vaccination. This receptor was obtained from a man younger than 35 who received the YFV17D yellow fever vaccine.

CDR3 sequence (DNA): TGTGCCAGCAAGGAGGGGAGGTACGAGCAGTACTTC. It is translated as CASKEGRYEQYF. The V and J genes are TRBV2 and TRBJ2-7; tentative D call: TRBD2 (6 bases). CDR1 is SNHLY and CDR2 is FYNNEI in the germline V gene. Trimming stripped 7 bases from V and 4 bases from J, with 11 bases between. The CDR3 is 12 amino acids. The full variable domain, its missing parts supplied by reference TRBV2 and TRBJ2-7, is EPEVTQTPSHQVTQMGQEVILRCVPISNHLYFYWYRQILGQKVEFLVSFYNNEISEKSEIFDDQFSVERPDGSNFTLKIRSTKLEDSAMYFCASKEGRYEQYFGPGTRLTVT.